This T cell receptor beta chain was documented in a study of OX40 agonist ivuxolimab in advanced cancers. Data came from immunoSEQ multiplex PCR; TCRdb stores just in-frame clones and leaves some out. Of some 87,000 clones in the sample, around nine tenths were seen once. The V gene lost 1 base and the J gene lost 0 bases, with 16 bases spanning the gap. This CDR3 comprises 18 residues. CDR1 and CDR2 from the germline V gene are SGHDN and FVKESK. The sample here was CD4+ or CD8+ T cells sorted from blood, taken in a trial of the OX40 agonist ivuxolimab. The receptor comes from an adult with an advanced solid tumor such as melanoma, head and neck, liver or kidney cancer. This sequence joins TRBV14 and TRBJ2-1, with D perhaps TRBD2 (5 bases). CDR3 residues: CASSQGGSGTFSYNEQFF. The CDR3 DNA sequence: TGTGCCAGCAGCCAAGGAGGAAGCGGTACCTTCTCCTACAATGAGCAGTTCTTC.